This TCR beta chain was identified during a study of blood T cell repertoires in COVID-19 (dated by TCRdb to 2019 to 2021). As for the study more broadly: Samples covering the acute and convalescent phases of COVID-19 were provided by collaborators in the United States, Italy and Spain. Sample metadata almost always included a de-identified subject ID, COVID-19 status, age in years and sex. HLA class I and class II types, where available, came from metadata supplied by the sample provider rather than from assay-based typing. The prospective study material was composed of cDNA or gDNA derived from T cells, B-cell-depleted T cells, or PBMCs. The dataset comprised deeply sampled blood TCRbeta repertoires from subjects exposed to, actively infected with, or recovered from COVID-19. The samples were drawn from two sources: the first 160 participants of the ongoing ImmuneRACE study, and 1,000 to 1,500 subjects contributed by 6 global collaborators. A freely available public database, intended as a resource for researchers studying the immune response to SARS-CoV-2, is where the repertoires were released. The research as a whole found: How much clinical and demographic metadata was included differed by source and by participant, and the metadata was provided uncurated.

The collaborating institutions used their own protocols to collect whole blood in K2EDTA tubes. Collaborator samples were shipped for TCRbeta analysis as frozen whole blood, isolated PBMCs, or DNA extracted from either sample type. Points on this clone: This receptor's antigen is unknown. Per-base qualities were not stored, and no clone one base away is much larger.

TCRbeta CDR3 regions were amplified from genomic DNA by means of the immunoSEQ Assay, a bias-controlled multiplex PCR. In the paper's pipeline: The number of nucleated cells in each sample was estimated from the amplification of reference gene primers within the assay. To quantify the absolute abundance of each unique TCRbeta CDR3 rearrangement, sequence reads were collapsed and filtered. For each sample, productive Simpson clonality was calculated as the square root of Simpson's diversity index over productive rearrangements. Imported from immuneACCESS, the table was reduced by TCRdb to in-frame sequences with V and J called. These copies leave out some clones; in studies compared against another copy, an unresolved V gene accounts for under half, and the cause of the remainder is not known. That table is the source of V, J and clone size, and D and trimming were worked out from the DNA. For this sample there are fewer than 250,000 clones; around four fifths appear just once. Of the sample, 5.5% to 8% falls within the top ten clones.

In the germline V gene, CDR1 corresponds to MDHEN and CDR2 to SYDVKM. The junction carries 16 bases between V and J, which are trimmed by 11 bases and 2 bases respectively. The CDR3 holds 14 amino acids from the cysteine to the phenylalanine. CDR3 DNA only is kept here, 42 bases in frame from base 1. The V gene is TRBV28 and the J gene is TRBJ1-5; TRBD1 could be the D gene, as 6 bases match. This receptor was obtained from a woman in her fifties or sixties with active or convalescent COVID-19. The sample comprised peripheral blood. Here the CDR3 is given as CAAEGGAGNQPQHF. The DNA is TGTGCCGCAGAGGGGGGGGCTGGCAATCAGCCCCAGCATTTT.